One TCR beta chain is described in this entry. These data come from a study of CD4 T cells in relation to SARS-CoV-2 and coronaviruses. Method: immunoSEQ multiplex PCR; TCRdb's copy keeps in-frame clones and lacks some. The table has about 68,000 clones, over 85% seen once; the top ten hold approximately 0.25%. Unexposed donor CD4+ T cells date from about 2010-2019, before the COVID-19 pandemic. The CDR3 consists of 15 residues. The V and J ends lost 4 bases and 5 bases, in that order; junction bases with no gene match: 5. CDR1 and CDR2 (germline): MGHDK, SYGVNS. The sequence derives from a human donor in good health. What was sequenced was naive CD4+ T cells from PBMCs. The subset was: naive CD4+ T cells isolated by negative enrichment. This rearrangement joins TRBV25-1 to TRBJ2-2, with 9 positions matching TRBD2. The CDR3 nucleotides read TGTGCCAGCAGTGGGACTAGCGATTTGACCGGGGAGCTGTTTTTT. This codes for CASSGTSDLTGELFF.